The sequence of this TCR beta chain was determined in a study of blood T cell repertoires in COVID-19. Sequencing was performed with immunoSEQ multiplex PCR; in TCRdb, only in-frame clones are kept and a portion is missing. The sample holds approximately 47,000 clones, about 83% seen once. This clone was recorded once. The sample was peripheral blood. The receptor was derived from an older woman with acute or convalescent COVID-19.

CDR3 bases: TGTGCCAGTAGGGTCGGGACAGCGCCCACAGATACGCAGTATTTT. It yields the protein CASRVGTAPTDTQYF. The chain links TRBV19 to TRBJ2-3, with 7 bases lining up with TRBD1. Trimming cost V 6 bases and J 2 bases; bases outside gene matches: 8. Germline CDR1 reads LNHDA; CDR2 reads SQIVND (reference sequence). The CDR3 sequence is 15 residues long.